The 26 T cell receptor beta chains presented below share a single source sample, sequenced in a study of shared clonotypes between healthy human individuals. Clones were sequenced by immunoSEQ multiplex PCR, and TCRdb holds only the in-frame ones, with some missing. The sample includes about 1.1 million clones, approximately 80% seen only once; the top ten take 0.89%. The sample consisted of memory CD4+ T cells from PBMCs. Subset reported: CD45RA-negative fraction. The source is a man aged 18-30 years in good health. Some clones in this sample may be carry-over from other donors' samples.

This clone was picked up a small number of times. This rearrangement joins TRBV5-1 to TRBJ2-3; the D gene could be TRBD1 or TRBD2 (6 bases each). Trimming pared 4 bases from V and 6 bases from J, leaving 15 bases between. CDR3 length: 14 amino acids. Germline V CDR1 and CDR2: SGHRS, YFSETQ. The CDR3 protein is CASSLGASGDTQYF. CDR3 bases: TGCGCCAGCAGCCTGGGGGCCAGCGGGGATACGCAGTATTTT.

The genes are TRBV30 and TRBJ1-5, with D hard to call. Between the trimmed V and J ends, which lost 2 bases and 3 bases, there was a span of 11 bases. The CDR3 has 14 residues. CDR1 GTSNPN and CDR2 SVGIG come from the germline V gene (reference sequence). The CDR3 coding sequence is TGTGCCTGGAGTAGGGAGTCAGTCAATCAGCCCCAGCATTTT. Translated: CAWSRESVNQPQHF.

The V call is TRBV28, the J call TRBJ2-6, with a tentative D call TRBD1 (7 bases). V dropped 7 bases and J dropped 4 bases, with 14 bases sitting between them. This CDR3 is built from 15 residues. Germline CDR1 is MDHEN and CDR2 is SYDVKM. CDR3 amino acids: CASKEGASGANVLTF. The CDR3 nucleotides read TGTGCCAGCAAGGAGGGGGCGAGCGGGGCCAACGTCCTGACTTTC.

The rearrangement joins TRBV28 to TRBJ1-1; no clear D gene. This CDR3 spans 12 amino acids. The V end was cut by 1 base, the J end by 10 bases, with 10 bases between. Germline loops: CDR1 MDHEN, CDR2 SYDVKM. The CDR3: CASSLFPRGAFF. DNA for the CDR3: TGTGCCAGCAGTTTATTCCCACGGGGAGCTTTCTTT.

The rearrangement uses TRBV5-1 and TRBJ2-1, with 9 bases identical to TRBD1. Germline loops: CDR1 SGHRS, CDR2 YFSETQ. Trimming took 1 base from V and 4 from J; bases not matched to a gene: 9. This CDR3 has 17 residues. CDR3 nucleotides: TGCGCCAGCAGCTTGAATGCCGGGACAGGGTTATACAATGAGCAGTTCTTC. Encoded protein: CASSLNAGTGLYNEQFF.

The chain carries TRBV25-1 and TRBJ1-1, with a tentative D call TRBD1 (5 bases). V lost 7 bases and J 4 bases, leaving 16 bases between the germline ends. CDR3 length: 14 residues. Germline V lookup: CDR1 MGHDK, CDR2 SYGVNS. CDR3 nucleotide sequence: TGTGCCAGCATAGGCCGGGGACGGGTCACTGAAGCTTTCTTT. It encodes CASIGRGRVTEAFF.

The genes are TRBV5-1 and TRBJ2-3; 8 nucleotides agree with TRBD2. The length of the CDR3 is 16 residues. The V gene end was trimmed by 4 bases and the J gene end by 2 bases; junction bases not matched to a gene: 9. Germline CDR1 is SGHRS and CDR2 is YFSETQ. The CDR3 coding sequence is TGCGCCAGCAGCGACTTAGCGGGACTCCACACAGATACGCAGTATTTT. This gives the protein CASSDLAGLHTDTQYF.

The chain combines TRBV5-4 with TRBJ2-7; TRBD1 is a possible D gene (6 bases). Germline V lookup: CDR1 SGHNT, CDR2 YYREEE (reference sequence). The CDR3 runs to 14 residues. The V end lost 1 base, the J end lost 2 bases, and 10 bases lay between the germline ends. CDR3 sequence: CASSLKGVPYEQYF. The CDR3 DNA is TGTGCCAGCAGCTTGAAGGGGGTCCCCTACGAGCAGTACTTC.

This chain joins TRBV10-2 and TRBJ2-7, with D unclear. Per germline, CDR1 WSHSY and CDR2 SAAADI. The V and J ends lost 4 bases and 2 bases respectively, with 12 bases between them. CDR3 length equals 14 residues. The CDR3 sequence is CASSVLYSTYEQYF. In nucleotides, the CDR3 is TGCGCCAGCAGTGTCTTGTATTCCACCTACGAGCAGTACTTC.

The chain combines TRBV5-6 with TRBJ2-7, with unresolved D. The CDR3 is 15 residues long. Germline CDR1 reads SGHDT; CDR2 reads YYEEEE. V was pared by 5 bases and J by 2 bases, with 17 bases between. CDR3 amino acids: CASSFLRYSPYEQYF. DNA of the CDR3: TGTGCCAGCAGTTTCCTCCGCTACTCACCCTACGAGCAGTACTTC.

CDR3 in amino acids: CASSIRENTEAFF. The CDR3 nucleotides are TGTGCCAGTAGTATTCGAGAGAACACTGAAGCTTTCTTT. The chain couples TRBV19 to TRBJ1-1; D is unresolved. CDR3 length equals 13 residues. V lost 3 bases to trimming and J lost 1 base, with 6 bases between them. The V gene's germline CDR1 is LNHDA and CDR2 SQIVND (reference sequence).

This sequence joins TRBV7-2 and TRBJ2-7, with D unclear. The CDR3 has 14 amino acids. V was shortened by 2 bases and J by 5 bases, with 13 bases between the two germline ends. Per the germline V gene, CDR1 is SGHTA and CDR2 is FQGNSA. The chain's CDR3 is CASSLHRSSHEQYF. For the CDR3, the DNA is TGTGCCAGCAGCTTACACCGGAGTTCCCACGAGCAGTACTTC.

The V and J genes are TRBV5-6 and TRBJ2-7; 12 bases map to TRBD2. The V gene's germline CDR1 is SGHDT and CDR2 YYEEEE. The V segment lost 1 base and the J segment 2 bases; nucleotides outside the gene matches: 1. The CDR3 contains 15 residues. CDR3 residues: CASSLPSGRAYEQYF. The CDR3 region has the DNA TGTGCCAGCAGCTTGCCTAGCGGGAGGGCCTACGAGCAGTACTTC.

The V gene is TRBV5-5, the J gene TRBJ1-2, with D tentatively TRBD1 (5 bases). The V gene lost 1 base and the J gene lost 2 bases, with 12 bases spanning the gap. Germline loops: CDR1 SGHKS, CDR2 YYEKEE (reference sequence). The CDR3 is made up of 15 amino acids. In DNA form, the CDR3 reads TGTGCCAGCAGCTTGAAGGGACTGGGGAACTATGGCTACACCTTC. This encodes CASSLKGLGNYGYTF.

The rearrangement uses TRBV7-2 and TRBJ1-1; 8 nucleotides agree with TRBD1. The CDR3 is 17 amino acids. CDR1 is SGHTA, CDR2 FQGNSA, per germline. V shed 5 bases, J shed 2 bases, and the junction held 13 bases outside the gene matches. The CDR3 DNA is TGTGCCAGCAGCCCACGGACAGGGTACAGGGTAAACACTGAAGCTTTCTTT. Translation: CASSPRTGYRVNTEAFF.

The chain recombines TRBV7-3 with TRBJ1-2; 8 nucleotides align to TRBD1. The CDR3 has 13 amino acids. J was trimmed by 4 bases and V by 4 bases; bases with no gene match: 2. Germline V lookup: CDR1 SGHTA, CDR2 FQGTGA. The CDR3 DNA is TGTGCCAGCAGCTCGGACAGGGCCTATGGCTACACCTTC. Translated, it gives CASSSDRAYGYTF. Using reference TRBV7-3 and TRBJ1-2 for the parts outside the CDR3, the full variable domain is GAGVSQTPSNKVTEKGKYVELRCDPISGHTALYWYRQSLGQGPEFLIYFQGTGAADDSGLPNDRFFAVRPEGSVSTLKIQRTERGDSAVYLCASSSDRAYGYTFGSGTRLTVV.

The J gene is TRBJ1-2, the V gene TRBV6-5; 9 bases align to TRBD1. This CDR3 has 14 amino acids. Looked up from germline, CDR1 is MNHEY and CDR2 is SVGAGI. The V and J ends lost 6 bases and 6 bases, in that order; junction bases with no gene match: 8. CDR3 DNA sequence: TGTGCCAGCAGGCACAACCGGGACAGGGATGGCTACACCTTC. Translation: CASRHNRDRDGYTF.

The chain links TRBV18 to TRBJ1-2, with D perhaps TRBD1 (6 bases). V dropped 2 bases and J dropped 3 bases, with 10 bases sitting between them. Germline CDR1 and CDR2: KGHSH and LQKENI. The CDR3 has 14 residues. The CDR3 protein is CASSPGGLDYGYTF. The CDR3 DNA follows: TGTGCCAGCTCACCAGGGGGGCTGGACTATGGCTACACCTTC.

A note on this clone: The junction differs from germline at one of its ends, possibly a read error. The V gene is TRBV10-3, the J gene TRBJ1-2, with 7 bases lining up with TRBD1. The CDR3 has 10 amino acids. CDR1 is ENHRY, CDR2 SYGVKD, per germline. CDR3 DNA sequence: TGTGCCATCGGGGACGGTACAGGGGCCTTC. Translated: CAIGDGTGAF.

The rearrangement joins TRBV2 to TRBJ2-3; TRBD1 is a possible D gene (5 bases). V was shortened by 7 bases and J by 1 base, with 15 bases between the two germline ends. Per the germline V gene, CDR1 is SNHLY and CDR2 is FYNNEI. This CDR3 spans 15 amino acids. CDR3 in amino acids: CASNRQGGGTDTQYF. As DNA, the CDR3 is TGTGCCAGCAACCGCCAGGGTGGTGGCACAGATACGCAGTATTTT.

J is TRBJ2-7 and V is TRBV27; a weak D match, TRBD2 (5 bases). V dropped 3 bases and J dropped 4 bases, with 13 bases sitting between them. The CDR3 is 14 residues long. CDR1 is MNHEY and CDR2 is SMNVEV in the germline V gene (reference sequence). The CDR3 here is CASSFQLGSYEQYF. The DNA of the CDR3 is TGTGCCAGCAGTTTCCAACTAGGAAGTTACGAGCAGTACTTC.

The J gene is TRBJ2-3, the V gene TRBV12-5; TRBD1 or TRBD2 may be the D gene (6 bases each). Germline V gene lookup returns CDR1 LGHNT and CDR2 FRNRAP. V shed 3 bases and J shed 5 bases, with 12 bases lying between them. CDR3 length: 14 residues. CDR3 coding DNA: TGTGCTAGTGGTTTAGGGGGGTTAAGAGATACGCAGTATTTT. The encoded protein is CASGLGGLRDTQYF. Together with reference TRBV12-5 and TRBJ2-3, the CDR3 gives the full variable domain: DARVTQTPRHKVTEMGQEVTMRCQPILGHNTVFWYRQTMMQGLELLAYFRNRAPLDDSGMPKDRFSAEMPDATLATLKIQPSEPRDSAVYFCASGLGGLRDTQYFGPGTRLTVL.

The CDR3 nucleotides read TGTGCCAGCAATATTGGGGCTCCAGTGAACACTGAAGCTTTCTTT. This encodes CASNIGAPVNTEAFF. The V and J genes are TRBV6-5 and TRBJ1-1; TRBD1 might be the D (5 bases). Trimming cost V 7 bases and J 0 bases, with 15 bases left between them. Per the germline V gene, CDR1 is MNHEY and CDR2 is SVGAGI. The CDR3 loop spans 15 amino acids.

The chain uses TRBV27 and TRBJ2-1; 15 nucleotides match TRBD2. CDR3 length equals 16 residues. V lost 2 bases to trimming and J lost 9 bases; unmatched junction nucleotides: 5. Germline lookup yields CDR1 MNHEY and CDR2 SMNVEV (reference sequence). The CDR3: CASSLRTSGRVGEQFF. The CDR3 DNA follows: TGTGCCAGCAGTTTAAGGACTAGCGGGAGGGTCGGTGAGCAGTTCTTC.

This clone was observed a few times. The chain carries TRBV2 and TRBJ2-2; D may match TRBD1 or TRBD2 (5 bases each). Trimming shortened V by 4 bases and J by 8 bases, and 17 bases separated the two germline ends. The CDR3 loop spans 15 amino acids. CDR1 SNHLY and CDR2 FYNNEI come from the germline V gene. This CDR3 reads CASSGGIRALGELFF. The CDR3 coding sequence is TGTGCCAGCAGTGGGGGGATCCGCGCCCTGGGGGAGCTGTTTTTT.

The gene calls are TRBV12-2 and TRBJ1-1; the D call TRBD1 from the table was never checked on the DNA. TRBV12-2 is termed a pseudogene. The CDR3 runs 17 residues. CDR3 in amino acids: CASRFNTGNRLHTEAFF. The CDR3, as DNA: TGTGCAAGTCGCTTCAATACCGGAAACAGGCTCCACACTGAAGCTTTCTTT.